This TCR beta chain was identified during a study of blood T cells in healthy people across ages. A second PCR, run for roughly 7 to 12 cycles, used a sample-barcoded 5' primer plus a J-beta primer mix. MiXCR was run by TCRdb on the 5' RACE reads, yielding one entry per CDR3 protein. This sample has 1.5 million to 1.9 million distinct CDR3 sequences, with approximately 42% found just once. Germline V CDR1 and CDR2: DFQATT, SNEGSKA (reference sequence). The CDR3 sequence is 13 residues long. The J gene is TRBJ2-4, the V gene TRBV20-1, with D tentatively TRBD1 (5 bases). The J call may be in error: the DNA end matches TRBJ2-7 better. The sequence was collected from a woman between 18 and 30 years old in good health. Material: blood. CDR3 nucleotides: TGCAGTGCTGGAAAACCCACAGGTTTCGAGCAGTACTTC. Protein product: CSAGKPTGFEQYF.